This T cell receptor (beta chain) derives from a study of blood T cell repertoires in COVID-19 (dated by TCRdb to 2018 to 2021). The study in broad terms: Samples from collaborators originated in the United States, Italy and Spain and spanned both the acute and convalescent phases of COVID-19. Subjects who had been exposed to COVID-19, were actively infected with it, or had recovered from it provided the deeply sampled blood TCRbeta repertoires that made up the dataset. Where available, HLA class I and class II types were taken from metadata supplied by the sample provider and were not determined by assay-based typing. The repertoires were released in a freely available public database intended as a resource for research on the immune response to SARS-CoV-2. The samples were drawn from the first 160 participants of the ongoing ImmuneRACE study and from 950 to 1,500 subjects provided by 6 global collaborators. The material from the prospective study consisted of cDNA or gDNA derived from T cells, B-cell-depleted T cells, or PBMCs. Nearly every sample came with metadata listing a de-identified subject ID, COVID-19 status, age in years and sex. The paper as a whole reports these results and caveats: The quantity of clinical and demographic metadata differed by source and by participant and was supplied without curation.

The CDR3 holds 13 amino acids from the cysteine to the phenylalanine. Only the CDR3 region is kept as DNA, spanning 39 bases read in frame from base 1. The immunoSEQ Assay, a bias-controlled multiplex PCR, was used to amplify TCRbeta CDR3 regions from genomic DNA. The paper's processing steps were these. The number of nucleated cells in each sample was estimated from the amplification of reference gene primers within the assay. To quantify the absolute abundance of each unique TCRbeta CDR3 rearrangement, sequence reads were collapsed and filtered. For each sample, productive Simpson clonality was calculated as the square root of Simpson's diversity index over productive rearrangements. The table comes from immuneACCESS by way of TCRdb, which keeps in-frame sequences with V and J called. Part of the clones is missing from these tables; in studies checked, under half for an unresolved V gene and the rest for unknown reasons. The D gene and trimming were derived from the DNA, and the V and J assignments and clone size from that table. The sample table shows around 280,000 clones, and approximately 91% are seen once. The ten biggest clones cover 1.5% to 2% of the sample.

Participants in the prospective study were aged 18 to 89 years, lived in 24 United States geographic areas, and enrolled through a virtual design. To assign participants to cohorts, the prospective study relied on clinical history that participants themselves reported in a screening survey and a study questionnaire. ImmuneRACE Cohort 3 recovered participants were defined by two consecutive negative NP/OP PCR tests, healthcare professional clearance, or symptom resolution. Mobile phlebotomists in the prospective study collected whole blood, serum and a nasopharyngeal or oropharyngeal swab from every participant. Additional blood draws and questionnaires over an approximately two-month period could optionally be provided by prospective study participants. Before DNA extraction, blood samples from the prospective study were shipped at room temperature or frozen. About this clone itself: It lacks a known antigen. One end of the junction fails to match germline, which may point to a read error.

The sequence was obtained from a woman aged 40 to 50 who had recovered from COVID-19. Sequencing used PBMCs or T cells enriched from blood (not recorded which). In this chain, TRBV12-3 or TRBV12-4 is recombined with TRBJ2-1; 7 bases in the middle match TRBD2. The CDR3 here reads CASILGLGHEQFF. The DNA sequence is given as TGTGCCAGCATTTTAGGACTAGGCCATGAGCAGTTCTTC.